This T cell receptor (beta chain) was documented in a study of blood T cells in healthy people across ages. Points from the study as a whole: PBMCs were not sorted, which prevented a conclusive comparison of naive versus antigen-experienced cells. Per-million-T-cell TCR beta diversity fell roughly linearly with age.

Sample-barcoded 5' priming and a J-beta primer mix drove a second PCR of roughly 6 to 12 cycles. Every cDNA was tagged by a template-switch adaptor with 12 random nucleotides. TCRdb fed the 5' RACE reads into MiXCR, producing one record per CDR3 protein. This table holds hundreds of thousands of distinct CDR3 sequences, over 45% found once. About this clonotype itself: Its antigen is still unknown.

The CDR3 consists of 12 residues. The germline V gene has CDR1 LGHNT and CDR2 FRNRAP. The V end was cut by 0 bases, the J end by 10 bases, with 7 bases between. The sequence came from a man younger than 45 in good health. The sample consisted of blood. The chain links TRBV12-5 to TRBJ2-1, with D hard to call. DNA of the CDR3: TGTGCTAGTGGTTTGGTTTCGGACGAGCAGTTCTTC. This gives the protein CASGLVSDEQFF.